The text below deals with one T cell receptor (beta chain). Other DNA sequences in the same sample also yield this CDR3. Original analysis: By means of reference gene primer amplification, nucleated cell counts were estimated. TCRdb's table, derived via immunoSEQ multiplex PCR, lists solely in-frame clones and lacks some. For V, J and clone size, that table is used; D and trimming come from the DNA. Found here are approximately 180,000 clones, around 90% of them singletons; the top ten hold about a fifth. The data belong to a study of blood T cell repertoires in COVID-19. Study-wide background: Acute and convalescent COVID-19 samples came from the United States, Italy and Spain.

The sequencing sample was made of peripheral blood. The TCR comes from a man aged 55 to 70 with active or convalescent COVID-19.

CDR3 sequence reads: CASSGGVNTEAFF. CDR3 nucleotides: TGTGCCAGCTCAGGAGGGGTCAACACTGAAGCTTTCTTT. The V gene is TRBV18, the J gene TRBJ1-1, with D possibly TRBD1 on 5 matching bases. The V gene's germline CDR1 is KGHSH and CDR2 LQKENI. Trimming removed 5 bases from V and 2 bases from J, with 9 bases in between. The CDR3 is 13 residues long. Full variable domain (missing parts from reference TRBV18 and TRBJ1-1): NAGVMQNPRHLVRRRGQEARLRCSPMKGHSHVYWYRQLPEEGLKFMVYLQKENIIDESGMPKERFSAEFPKEGPSILRIQQVVRGDSAAYFCASSGGVNTEAFFGQGTRLTVV.